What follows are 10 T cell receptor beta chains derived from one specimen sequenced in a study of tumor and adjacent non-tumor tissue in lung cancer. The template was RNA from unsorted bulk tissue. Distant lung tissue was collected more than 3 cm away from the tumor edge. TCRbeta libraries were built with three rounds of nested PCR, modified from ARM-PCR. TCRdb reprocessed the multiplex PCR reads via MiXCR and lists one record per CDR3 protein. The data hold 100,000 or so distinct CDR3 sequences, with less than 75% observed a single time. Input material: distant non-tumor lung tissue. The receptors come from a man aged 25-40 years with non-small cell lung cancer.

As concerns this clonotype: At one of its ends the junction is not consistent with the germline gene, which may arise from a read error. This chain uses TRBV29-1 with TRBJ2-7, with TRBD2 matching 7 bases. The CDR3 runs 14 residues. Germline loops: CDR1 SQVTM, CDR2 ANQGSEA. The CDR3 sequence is CSVDIGRAGNEQYF. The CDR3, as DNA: TGTAGCGTTGATATCGGGAGAGCGGGAAATGAGCAGTACTTC.

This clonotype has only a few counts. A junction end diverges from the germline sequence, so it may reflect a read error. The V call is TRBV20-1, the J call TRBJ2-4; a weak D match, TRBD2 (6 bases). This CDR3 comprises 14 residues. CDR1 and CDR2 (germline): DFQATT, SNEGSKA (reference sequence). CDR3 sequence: CSARHGSGQNIQYF. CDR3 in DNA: TGCAGCGCTAGGCACGGGAGCGGCCAAAACATTCAGTACTTC.

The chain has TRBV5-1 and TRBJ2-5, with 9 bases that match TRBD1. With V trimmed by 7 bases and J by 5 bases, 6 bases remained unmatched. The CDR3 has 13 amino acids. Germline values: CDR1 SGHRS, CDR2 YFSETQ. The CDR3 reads CASQLTGGETQYF. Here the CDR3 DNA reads TGCGCCAGCCAGCTGACAGGGGGGGAGACCCAGTACTTC. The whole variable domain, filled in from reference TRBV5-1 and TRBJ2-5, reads KAGVTQTPRYLIKTRGQQVTLSCSPISGHRSVSWYQQTPGQGLQFLFEYFSETQRNKGNFPGRFSGRQFSNSRSEMNVSTLELGDSALYLCASQLTGGETQYFGPGTRLLVL.

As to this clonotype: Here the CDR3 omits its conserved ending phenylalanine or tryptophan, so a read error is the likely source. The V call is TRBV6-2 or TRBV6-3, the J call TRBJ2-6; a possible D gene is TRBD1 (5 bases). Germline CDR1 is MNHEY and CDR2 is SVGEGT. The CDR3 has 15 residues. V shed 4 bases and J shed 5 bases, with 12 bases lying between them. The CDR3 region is CASSSLGPRANVLTL. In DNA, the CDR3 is TGTGCCAGCAGTTCTTTGGGGCCCCGGGCCAACGTCCTGACTCTC.

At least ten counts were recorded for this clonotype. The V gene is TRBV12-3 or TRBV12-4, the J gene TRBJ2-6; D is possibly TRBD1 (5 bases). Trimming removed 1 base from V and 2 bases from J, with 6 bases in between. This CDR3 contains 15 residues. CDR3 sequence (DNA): TGTGCCAGCAGTTTAGGCAGGGCTGGGGCCAACGTCCTGACTTTC. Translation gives CASSLGRAGANVLTF.

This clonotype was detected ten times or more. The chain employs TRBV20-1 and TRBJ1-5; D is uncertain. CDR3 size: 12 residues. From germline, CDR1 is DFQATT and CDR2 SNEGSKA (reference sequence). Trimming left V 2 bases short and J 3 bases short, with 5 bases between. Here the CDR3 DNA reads TGCAGTGCTAGACCCCCCAATCAGCCCCAGCATTTT. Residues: CSARPPNQPQHF.

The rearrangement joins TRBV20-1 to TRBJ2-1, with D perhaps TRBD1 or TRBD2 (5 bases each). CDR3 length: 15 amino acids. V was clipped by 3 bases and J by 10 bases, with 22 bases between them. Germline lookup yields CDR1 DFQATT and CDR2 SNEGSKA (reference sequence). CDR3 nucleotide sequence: TGCAGTGCTAGGCCCCCCCGGGGCGCTCAATTAGAGCAGTTCTTC. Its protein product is CSARPPRGAQLEQFF.

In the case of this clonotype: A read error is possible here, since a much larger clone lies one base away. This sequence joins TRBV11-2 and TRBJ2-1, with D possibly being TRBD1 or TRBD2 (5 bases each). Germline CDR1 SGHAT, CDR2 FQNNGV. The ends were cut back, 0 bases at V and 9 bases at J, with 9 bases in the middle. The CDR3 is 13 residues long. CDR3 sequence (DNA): TGTGCCAGCAGCTTAGATCGGGGCAGTGAGCAGTTCTTC. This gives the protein CASSLDRGSEQFF. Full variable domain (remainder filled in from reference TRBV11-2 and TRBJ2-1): EAGVAQSPRYKIIEKRQSVAFWCNPISGHATLYWYQQILGQGPKLLIQFQNNGVVDDSQLPKDRFSAERLKGVDSTLKIQPAKLEDSAVYLCASSLDRGSEQFFGPGTRLTVL.

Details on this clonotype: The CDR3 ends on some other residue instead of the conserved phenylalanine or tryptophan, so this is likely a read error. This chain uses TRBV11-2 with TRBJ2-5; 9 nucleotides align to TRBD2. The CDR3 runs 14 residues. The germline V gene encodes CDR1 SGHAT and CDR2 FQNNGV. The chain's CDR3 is CPSSREAGGEIQYI. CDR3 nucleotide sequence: TGTCCCAGCAGCCGTGAGGCGGGAGGGGAGATCCAGTACATC.

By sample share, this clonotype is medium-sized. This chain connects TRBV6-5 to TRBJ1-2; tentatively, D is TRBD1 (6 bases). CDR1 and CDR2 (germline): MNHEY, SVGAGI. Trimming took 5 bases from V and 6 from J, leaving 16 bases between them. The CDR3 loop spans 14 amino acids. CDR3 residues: CASSLITGTDGYTF. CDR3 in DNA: TGTGCCAGCAGTCTTATAACAGGGACGGATGGCTACACCTTC.